The next 26 T cell receptor beta chains were all read from a single sample in a study of blood T cell repertoires in COVID-19. TCRdb's table, derived via immunoSEQ multiplex PCR, lists solely in-frame clones and lacks some. The data show 25,000 to 35,000 clones, with more than 80% seen just once and 7.3% held by the top ten. Sequencing was done on a sample of peripheral blood. These receptors were collected from a human donor in a cohort sampled during active COVID-19.

The rearrangement uses TRBV7-9 and TRBJ2-3; 14 positions agree with TRBD2. V dropped 4 bases and J dropped 4; count of bases not matched to a gene: 10. Looked up from germline, CDR1 is SEHNR and CDR2 is FQNEAQ (reference sequence). This CDR3 has 18 residues. The CDR3 region has the DNA TGTGCCAGCAGCTCGCCGTGGGGACTAGCGGGAGAGGCAGATACGCAGTATTTT. Amino acid sequence: CASSSPWGLAGEADTQYF.

This chain links TRBV7-3 with TRBJ2-2; 8 bases match TRBD1. This CDR3 region has 16 residues. The J segment lost 0 bases and the V segment lost 3 bases, leaving 3 bases of the junction unmatched. Germline CDR1 reads SGHTA; CDR2 reads FQGTGA. In DNA form, the CDR3 reads TGTGCCAGCAGCTTTCAGACAGGGGCGAACACCGGGGAGCTGTTTTTT. As protein: CASSFQTGANTGELFF. The complete variable domain, with remaining parts taken from reference TRBV7-3 and TRBJ2-2, reads GAGVSQTPSNKVTEKGKYVELRCDPISGHTALYWYRQSLGQGPEFLIYFQGTGAADDSGLPNDRFFAVRPEGSVSTLKIQRTERGDSAVYLCASSFQTGANTGELFFGEGSRLTVL.

This clone showed up just a few times. The V gene is TRBV6-6, the J gene TRBJ2-5, with a weak D call TRBD2 (5 bases). The CDR3 runs to 15 residues. Germline V gene data show CDR1 as MNHNY and CDR2 as SVGAGI (reference sequence). Trimming removed 2 bases from V and 4 bases from J, with 14 bases in between. CDR3 sequence (DNA): TGTGCCAGCAGTTACATACTAGTTTCGGGAGAGACCCAGTACTTC. Its translation is CASSYILVSGETQYF.

The rearrangement uses TRBV7-8 and TRBJ2-2, with a tentative D call TRBD2 (5 bases). CDR3 size: 18 residues. Germline V lookup: CDR1 SGHVS, CDR2 FQNEAQ. Trimming cost V 5 bases and J 1 base, with 20 bases left between them. CDR3 amino acids: CASSPGKDSNLNTGELFF. The CDR3, as DNA: TGTGCCAGCAGCCCTGGGAAGGACTCCAACTTGAACACCGGGGAGCTGTTTTTT. Based on the CDR3 plus reference TRBV7-8 and TRBJ2-2, the full variable domain is GAGVSQSPRYKVAKRGQDVALRCDPISGHVSLFWYQQALGQGPEFLTYFQNEAQLDKSGLPSDRFFAERPEGSVSTLKIQRTQQEDSAVYLCASSPGKDSNLNTGELFFGEGSRLTVL.

V usage is TRBV7-8 and J usage is TRBJ2-1; 10 nucleotides agree with TRBD2. V was clipped by 3 bases and J by 7 bases; unmatched bases: 12. This CDR3 has 17 residues. CDR1 is SGHVS and CDR2 is FQNEAQ in the germline V gene. DNA for the CDR3: TGTGCCAGCAGCTTCCGTGAAAGCGGGAGGGCCCATAATGAGCAGTTCTTC. Its translation is CASSFRESGRAHNEQFF.

V gene TRBV5-6 combines with J gene TRBJ2-5, with a tentative D call TRBD2 (5 bases). V was pared by 0 bases and J by 5 bases, with 17 bases between. CDR1 is SGHDT, CDR2 YYEEEE, per germline. The length of the CDR3 is 16 residues. As DNA, the CDR3 is TGTGCCAGCAGCTTGGCTCCCGGCCGGGAAGGGGAGACCCAGTACTTC. Protein: CASSLAPGREGETQYF.

This chain connects TRBV11-2 to TRBJ2-1; 10 bases agree with TRBD1. Trimming cost V 5 bases and J 5 bases; bases outside gene matches: 6. The length of the CDR3 is 15 residues. Per the germline V gene, CDR1 is SGHAT and CDR2 is FQNNGV. For the CDR3, the DNA is TGTGCCAGCAGCCCCCGGGACAGGGGCGACAATGAGCAGTTCTTC. It is translated as CASSPRDRGDNEQFF.

The genes are TRBV7-9 and TRBJ2-7, with TRBD1 matching 7 bases. The CDR3 has 15 residues. Per the germline V gene, CDR1 is SEHNR and CDR2 is FQNEAQ (reference sequence). V shed 0 bases and J 1 base; nucleotides not matched to a gene: 3. DNA of the CDR3: TGTGCCAGCAGCTTAGCACAGGGGATGTCCTACGAGCAGTACTTC. Translating gives CASSLAQGMSYEQYF.

The chain carries TRBV19 and TRBJ1-3; 8 nucleotides agree with TRBD1. V dropped 3 bases and J dropped 2; count of bases not matched to a gene: 6. The V gene's germline CDR1 is LNHDA and CDR2 SQIVND (reference sequence). The CDR3 is made up of 16 amino acids. CDR3 in DNA: TGTGCCAGTAGTATCGCACAGGGGGGAGCTGGAAACACCATATATTTT. Protein sequence: CASSIAQGGAGNTIYF.

This chain uses TRBV19 with TRBJ2-5; 10 bases match TRBD2. The V gene end was trimmed by 0 bases and the J gene end by 3 bases; junction bases not matched to a gene: 1. Germline-derived CDR1 and CDR2 are LNHDA and SQIVND (reference sequence). The CDR3 totals 15 residues. CDR3 coding DNA: TGTGCCAGTAGTATAGAAGCGGGAGGGAAAGAGACCCAGTACTTC. Protein: CASSIEAGGKETQYF.

This rearrangement joins TRBV5-6 to TRBJ2-1; D is possibly TRBD2 (5 bases). Germline V lookup: CDR1 SGHDT, CDR2 YYEEEE. CDR3 size: 13 residues. V shed 4 bases and J shed 6 bases, with 11 bases lying between them. CDR3 amino acids: CASSRRGSNEQFF. DNA of the CDR3: TGTGCCAGCAGCCGACGGGGTTCCAATGAGCAGTTCTTC.

The sample holds a few counts of this clone. The chain joins TRBV7-9 to TRBJ1-2, with 7 bases matching TRBD1. The CDR3 runs to 19 residues. After removal of 1 base from V and 8 bases from J, the junction contained 22 bases not matched to a gene. Germline V gives CDR1 SEHNR, CDR2 FQNEAQ (reference sequence). The CDR3, as DNA: TGTGCCAGCAGCTTAGTGGGGGCCGGGACAGCTAATCCTCCGCACGGCTACACCTTC. It is translated as CASSLVGAGTANPPHGYTF.

The J gene is TRBJ2-2, the V gene TRBV7-3; D possibly corresponds to TRBD1 (6 bases). The CDR3 has 14 amino acids. Trimming took 4 bases from V and 7 from J, leaving 13 bases between them. Germline V gene lookup returns CDR1 SGHTA and CDR2 FQGTGA. CDR3 bases: TGTGCCAGCAGCTCAAAGGGGGTAGGCGGGGAGCTGTTTTTT. Amino acid sequence: CASSSKGVGGELFF.

V is TRBV28 and J is TRBJ2-7; D is unclear. This CDR3 spans 11 amino acids. The germline CDR1 and CDR2 sequences are MDHEN and SYDVKM. V was shortened by 3 bases and J by 3 bases, with 3 bases between the two germline ends. This CDR3 is CASSFNYEQYF. The CDR3 nucleotides read TGTGCCAGCAGTTTTAACTACGAGCAGTACTTC.

This chain connects TRBV19 to TRBJ2-7, with 13 bases aligning to TRBD2. The ends lost 4 bases at V and 4 bases at J; junction bases unmatched: 10. Germline V gives CDR1 LNHDA, CDR2 SQIVND (reference sequence). This CDR3 is built from 17 residues. CDR3 coding DNA: TGTGCCAGTAGTAAGACCGCGGGACTAGCGGGGTCGTACGAGCAGTACTTC. This sequence encodes CASSKTAGLAGSYEQYF.

This clone was counted only a few times. The V gene is TRBV10-3, the J gene TRBJ2-1; 8 positions match TRBD2. This CDR3 contains 19 residues. Germline V lookup: CDR1 ENHRY, CDR2 SYGVKD. V lost 2 bases to trimming and J lost 7 bases; unmatched junction nucleotides: 19. CDR3 DNA: TGTGCCATCAGTGAGCTCGGTTTAGGGGCGGGAGGAAGGAAAAATGAGCAGTTCTTC. Protein: CAISELGLGAGGRKNEQFF.

DNA of the CDR3: TGTGCCAGCAGCTTGGTAGCGGACTACGAGCAGTACTTC. Protein: CASSLVADYEQYF. This chain joins TRBV5-8 and TRBJ2-7; tentatively, D is TRBD2 (6 bases). V was pared by 0 bases and J by 3 bases, with 7 bases between. The length of the CDR3 is 13 residues. Germline V gene data show CDR1 as SGHTS and CDR2 as YDEGEE. The full variable domain, completed using reference TRBV5-8 and TRBJ2-7, is EAGVTQSPTHLIKTRGQQATLRCSPISGHTSVYWYQQALGLGLQFLLWYDEGEERNRGNFPPRFSGRQFPNYSSELNVNALELEDSALYLCASSLVADYEQYFGPGTRLTVT.

The gene calls are TRBV7-9 and TRBJ1-5; no firm D call. With 7 bases removed from V and 5 bases from J, the gap between germline ends came to 15 bases. Germline values: CDR1 SEHNR, CDR2 FQNEAQ (reference sequence). The CDR3 is 14 residues long. Written as DNA, the CDR3 is TGTGCCAGCACCATAGACGGGTCCCATCAGCCCCAGCATTTT. Protein: CASTIDGSHQPQHF.

The CDR3 DNA follows: TGTGCCAGCAGTCAGGGAGTCCGAAATCAGCCCCAGCATTTT. Residues: CASSQGVRNQPQHF. The chain combines TRBV6-6 with TRBJ1-5; TRBD1 is a possible D gene (5 bases). The CDR3 totals 14 residues. CDR1 and CDR2 from the germline V gene are MNHNY and SVGAGI (reference sequence). V was cut by 5 bases and J by 4 bases, with 12 bases left in between.

V and J are TRBV5-6 and TRBJ2-7, with D perhaps matching TRBD1 (5 bases). The CDR3 covers 17 residues. The V and J ends lost 3 bases and 4 bases respectively, with 23 bases between them. Germline loops: CDR1 SGHDT, CDR2 YYEEEE. The CDR3 loop reads CASSSSEGQEKWYEQYF. DNA for the CDR3: TGTGCCAGCAGCTCGAGTGAAGGACAAGAAAAGTGGTACGAGCAGTACTTC. The variable domain in full, completed from reference TRBV5-6 and TRBJ2-7, reads DAGVTQSPTHLIKTRGQQVTLRCSPKSGHDTVSWYQQALGQGPQFIFQYYEEEERQRGNFPDRFSGHQFPNYSSELNVNALLLGDSALYLCASSSSEGQEKWYEQYFGPGTRLTVT.

V gene TRBV5-1 combines with J gene TRBJ2-2; a possible D gene is TRBD2 (5 bases). Trimming shortened V by 0 bases and J by 1 base, and 10 bases separated the two germline ends. Germline V gives CDR1 SGHRS, CDR2 YFSETQ. The CDR3 is made up of 16 amino acids. The CDR3 bases are TGCGCCAGCAGCTTGGGAGGGAACCAGAACACCGGGGAGCTGTTTTTT. It encodes CASSLGGNQNTGELFF.

The chain combines TRBV6-1 with TRBJ1-6, with a possible D match to TRBD1 (5 bases). The germline gives CDR1 MNHNS, CDR2 SASEGT. The CDR3 runs to 15 residues. V was pared by 0 bases and J by 10 bases, with 13 bases between. CDR3 loop: CASSEAIGVESPLHF. DNA for the CDR3: TGTGCCAGCAGTGAAGCAATAGGGGTGGAATCACCCCTCCACTTT.

This clone was counted a single time. The gene calls are TRBV5-8 and TRBJ2-3, with 9 bases fitting TRBD1. The germline V gene has CDR1 SGHTS and CDR2 YDEGEE. The junction had 10 bases not matched to a gene; V was cut back by 6 bases and J by 5 bases. The CDR3 has 15 residues. This CDR3 reads CASTRRQGGKDTQYF. For the CDR3, the DNA is TGTGCCAGCACCCGACGACAGGGGGGGAAAGATACGCAGTATTTT.

This rearrangement joins TRBV2 to TRBJ2-7, with 7 nucleotides matching TRBD1. The CDR3 sequence is 13 residues long. Germline V gene lookup returns CDR1 SNHLY and CDR2 FYNNEI. The trim removed 8 bases at V and 2 bases at J, leaving 6 bases unmatched. The CDR3 bases are TGTGCCAGCGGGACAGTAGCAACCTACGAGCAGTACTTC. Amino acids: CASGTVATYEQYF.

The chain has TRBV27 and TRBJ2-3; maybe TRBD1 (6 bases). CDR3 length: 15 residues. Germline V gene data show CDR1 as MNHEY and CDR2 as SMNVEV (reference sequence). Trimming cost V 3 bases and J 2 bases, with 12 bases left between them. CDR3 sequence: CASSFGQGPTDTQYF. CDR3 in DNA: TGTGCCAGCAGTTTCGGTCAGGGGCCCACAGATACGCAGTATTTT.

The chain joins TRBV5-1 to TRBJ1-1; D gene uncertain. The V and J ends lost 0 bases and 1 base respectively, with 10 bases between them. CDR1 is SGHRS and CDR2 is YFSETQ in the germline V gene. The CDR3 is made up of 15 amino acids. The CDR3 is CASSLAPVANTEAFF. Here the CDR3 DNA reads TGCGCCAGCAGCTTGGCCCCGGTCGCGAACACTGAAGCTTTCTTT.